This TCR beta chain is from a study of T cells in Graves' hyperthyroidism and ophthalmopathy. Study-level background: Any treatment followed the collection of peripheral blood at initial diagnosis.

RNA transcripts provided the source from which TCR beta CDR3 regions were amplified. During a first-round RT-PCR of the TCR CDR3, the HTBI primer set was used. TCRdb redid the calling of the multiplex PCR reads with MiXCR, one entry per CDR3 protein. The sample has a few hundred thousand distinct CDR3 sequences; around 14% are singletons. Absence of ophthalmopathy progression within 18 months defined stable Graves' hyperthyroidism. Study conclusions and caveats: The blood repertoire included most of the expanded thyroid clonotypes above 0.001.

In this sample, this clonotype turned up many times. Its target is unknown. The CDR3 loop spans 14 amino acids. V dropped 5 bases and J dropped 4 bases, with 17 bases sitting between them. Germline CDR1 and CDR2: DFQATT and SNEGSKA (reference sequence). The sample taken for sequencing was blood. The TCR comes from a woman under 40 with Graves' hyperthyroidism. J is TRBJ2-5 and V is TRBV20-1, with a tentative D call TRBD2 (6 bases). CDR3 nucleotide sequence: TGCAGTGCTCCACGATCCGGGGGAGCAGAGACCCAGTACTTC. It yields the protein CSAPRSGGAETQYF.